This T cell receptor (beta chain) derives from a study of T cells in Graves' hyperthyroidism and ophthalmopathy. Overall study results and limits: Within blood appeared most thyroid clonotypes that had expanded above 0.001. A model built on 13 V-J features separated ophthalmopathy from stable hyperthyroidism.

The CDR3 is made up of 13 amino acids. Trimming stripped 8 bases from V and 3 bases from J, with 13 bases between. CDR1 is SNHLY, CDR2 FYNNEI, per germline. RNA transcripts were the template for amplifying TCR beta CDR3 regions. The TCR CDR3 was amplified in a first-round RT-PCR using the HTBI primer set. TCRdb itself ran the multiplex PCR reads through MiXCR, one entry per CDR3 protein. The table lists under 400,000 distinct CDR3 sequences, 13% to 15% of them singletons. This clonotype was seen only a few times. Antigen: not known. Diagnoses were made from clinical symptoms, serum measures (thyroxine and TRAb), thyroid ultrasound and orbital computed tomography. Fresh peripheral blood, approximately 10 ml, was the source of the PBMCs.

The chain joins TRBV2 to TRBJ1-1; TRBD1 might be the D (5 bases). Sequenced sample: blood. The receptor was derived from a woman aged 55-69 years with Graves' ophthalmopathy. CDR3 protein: CASLRLGDTEAFF. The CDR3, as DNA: TGTGCCAGCCTGCGTTTGGGGGACACTGAAGCTTTCTTT.